This TCR beta chain was captured by sequencing in a study of PD-1 blockade in classical Hodgkin lymphoma. On the study more broadly: Patients were infused with nivolumab 3 mg/kg every 2 weeks. General study results and limits: Newly diagnosed patients reportedly trailed healthy donors in baseline TCR diversity.

The CDR3 runs to 12 residues. Trimming removed 7 bases from V and 3 bases from J, with 12 bases in between. Per germline, CDR1 SQVTM and CDR2 ANQGSEA. Clones were sequenced by immunoSEQ multiplex PCR, and TCRdb holds only the in-frame ones, with some missing. The repertoire holds 13,000 to 15,000 clones, with around 76% as singletons. Relapse after autologous stem cell transplantation occurred in every patient, and brentuximab vedotin exposure varied. Comments on this clone: Antigen specificity is unknown.

This receptor was identified in a human donor with classical Hodgkin lymphoma. The sequencing used peripheral blood mononuclear cells (PBMCs), collected at baseline. The rearrangement uses TRBV29-1 and TRBJ1-2, with D perhaps matching TRBD1 (6 bases). The CDR3 nucleotides read TGCAGCGGACAGGACAGATACTATGGCTACACCTTC. Translating it yields CSGQDRYYGYTF.